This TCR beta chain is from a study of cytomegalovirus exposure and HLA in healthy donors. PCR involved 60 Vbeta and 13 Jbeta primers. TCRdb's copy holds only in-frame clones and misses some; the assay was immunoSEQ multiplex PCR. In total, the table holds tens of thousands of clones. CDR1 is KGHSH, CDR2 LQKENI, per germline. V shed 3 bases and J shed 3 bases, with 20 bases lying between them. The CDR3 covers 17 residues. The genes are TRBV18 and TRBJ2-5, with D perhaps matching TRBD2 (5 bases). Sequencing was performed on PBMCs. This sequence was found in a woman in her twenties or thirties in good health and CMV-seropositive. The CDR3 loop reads CASSPSVAGIEEETQYF. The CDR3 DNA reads TGTGCCAGCTCACCCTCCGTGGCCGGGATCGAAGAAGAGACCCAGTACTTC.